In terms of frequency, the clone carrying this T cell receptor (beta chain) is medium-sized. Its specificity is unknown. With 300,000 cells each, the CD8+ T cell subsets were individually sorted in triplicate. CD45RO-CCR7+CD27+CD95- cells counted as naive CD8+ T cells. The TRB libraries of cDNA were built by UMI-labeled 5' RACE. One entry per CDR3 protein, without DNA, is what TCRdb gives after re-calling the 5' RACE reads. Reported are about 50,000 distinct CDR3 sequences; the ten largest clones contain around 0.58%. This entry comes from a study of CXCR3-negative and CXCR3-positive naive CD8 T cells. Findings and caveats of the study: Naive cells with CXCR3 showed TRB CDR3s that were more hydrophobic than those in CXCR3-negative naive cells. Most assays used freshly isolated PBMCs, as cryopreservation partially reduced CXCR3. Diversity in memory CD8+ cells fell much lower than the comparably high levels seen in both naive subsets.

This TCR was sampled from a human donor in good health. Some clones in this sample may be carry-over from other donors' samples. Sequenced material: naive CXCR3+ CD8+ T cells from blood. Stated subset: CD45RO-CCR7+CD27+CD95- naive CD8+ T cells expressing CXCR3 (TNR3+).

CDR3 region: CSVEDMAYDEQFF. The rearrangement joins TRBV29-1 to TRBJ2-1. The CDR3 is 13 amino acids. Per germline, CDR1 SQVTM and CDR2 ANQGSEA.